The 22 T cell receptor beta chains below were found in one sample sequenced in a study of tumor and adjacent non-tumor tissue in lung cancer. TCRbeta libraries were built with three rounds of nested PCR, modified from ARM-PCR. TCRdb passed the multiplex PCR reads through MiXCR, listing each CDR3 protein once. The table records fewer than 80,000 distinct CDR3 sequences, approximately 71% of them present only once. This sample's RNA came from whole unsorted tissue. The material sequenced was lung tumor tissue. The receptor source for this set is a woman in her seventies with non-small cell lung cancer.

Of note for this clonotype: The junction shows a germline mismatch at one end, possibly a read error. This sequence joins TRBV10-3 and TRBJ2-7; a possible D gene is TRBD2 (6 bases). In germline, CDR1 is ENHRY, CDR2 SYGVKD. This CDR3 comprises 12 residues. The CDR3 DNA is TGTTCCATCAGCCTCGGAGGGGACGAACAGTACTTC. The encoded protein is CSISLGGDEQYF.

The table lists this clonotype with a count of one. V gene TRBV10-3 combines with J gene TRBJ2-7; D gene uncertain. The CDR3 is 14 residues long. V was trimmed by 11 bases and J by 6 bases, leaving 23 bases between them. CDR1 is ENHRY, CDR2 SYGVKD, per germline. CDR3 amino acids: CASAPGEIPCEQYF. The CDR3 region has the DNA TGTGCCTCAGCACCGGGCGAGATCCCCTGCGAGCAGTACTTC.

The chain employs TRBV20-1 and TRBJ2-7; 7 nucleotides align to TRBD1. J lost 6 bases, V lost 3 bases, and 14 bases had no gene match. The length of the CDR3 is 15 residues. The germline CDR1 and CDR2 sequences are DFQATT and SNEGSKA (reference sequence). The chain's CDR3 is CSASTYGTVSCEQYF. The CDR3 DNA reads TGCAGTGCTAGCACTTACGGGACAGTTTCTTGCGAGCAGTACTTC.

This clonotype was seen a single time. At one end, the junction sequence differs from germline, possibly due to a read error. The chain couples TRBV16 to TRBJ2-7, with D perhaps given as TRBD1 or TRBD2 (6 bases each). The CDR3 extends over 13 amino acids. Germline CDR1 reads KGHSY; CDR2 reads FQNENV. The DNA of the CDR3 is TGTGCCAGCACTCGTGGGGGGCCGCTTGAGCAGTGCTTC. As protein: CASTRGGPLEQCF.

This clonotype showed up many times. Being one base from a much bigger clone, this may be a read error. J is TRBJ1-1 and V is TRBV6-6; D gene unclear. The CDR3 loop spans 11 amino acids. In germline, CDR1 is MNHNY, CDR2 SVGAGI (reference sequence). The CDR3 loop is CASSTNTGAFF. In nucleotides, the CDR3 is TGTGCCAGCAGTACCAACACTGGAGCTTTCTTT.

Regarding this clonotype: The missing conserved phenylalanine or tryptophan at the end of this CDR3 makes a read error likely. V gene TRBV6-5 combines with J gene TRBJ2-2; D uncertain. Germline CDR1 MNHEY, CDR2 SVGAGI. Trimming cost V 7 bases and J 6 bases, with 12 bases left between them. This CDR3 comprises 13 residues. The CDR3 spells CASINDLAGELFL. The CDR3 nucleotides read TGTGCCAGCATCAACGACTTGGCCGGGGAGCTGTTTTTA.

This clonotype was seen a single time. This may come from a read error, since a much larger clone is one base off. In nucleotides, the CDR3 is TGCAGTATTCAACTAGCGAATTACGAGACCCAGTACTTC. Encoded protein: CSIQLANYETQYF. The chain combines TRBV20-1 with TRBJ2-5, with 7 bases that match TRBD2. Trimming cost V 8 bases and J 5 bases; bases outside gene matches: 11. The length of the CDR3 is 13 residues. CDR1 is DFQATT, CDR2 SNEGSKA, per germline (reference sequence).

This clonotype is medium-sized in the sample. The chain employs TRBV11-3 and TRBJ2-7; TRBD2 aligns across 11 bases. The CDR3 totals 15 residues. Germline-derived CDR1 and CDR2 are SGHNT and YENEEA. V dropped 0 bases and J dropped 6; count of bases not matched to a gene: 4. For the CDR3, the DNA is TGTGCCAGCAGCTTAGATACTAGCGGGAGCGTCGAGCAGTACTTC. Translating it yields CASSLDTSGSVEQYF.

This clonotype was seen once. The CDR3 coding sequence is TGTGCCAGCAGCGTAAGCGGGAGTGTTTTGGAGACCCAGTACTTC. Translated, it gives CASSVSGSVLETQYF. The V and J genes are TRBV9 and TRBJ2-5; 8 bases fit TRBD2. Germline values: CDR1 SGDLS, CDR2 YYNGEE. This CDR3 comprises 15 residues. After removal of 1 base from V and 5 bases from J, the junction contained 7 bases not matched to a gene.

A remark on this clonotype: A much bigger clone sits one base away, suggesting this may be a read error. The chain uses TRBV6-1 and TRBJ2-7; 9 nucleotides match TRBD2. CDR3 size: 13 residues. Per germline, CDR1 MNHNS and CDR2 SASEGT. CDR3 region: CASSEGLAYGQYF. CDR3 coding DNA: TGTGCCAGCAGTGAGGGACTAGCCTACGGGCAGTACTTC.

The table lists this clonotype with a few counts. This chain joins TRBV28 and TRBJ2-7, with TRBD2 matching 9 bases. This CDR3 has 16 residues. CDR1 MDHEN and CDR2 SYDVKM come from the germline V gene. J gave up 5 bases and V 5 bases, and 13 bases lay outside the gene matches. The CDR3 protein is CASSPPLAGGRNEQYF. For the CDR3, the DNA is TGTGCCAGCAGTCCCCCCCTGGCGGGAGGGCGAAACGAGCAGTACTTC.

Sample share makes this clonotype medium-sized. The chain links TRBV4-2 to TRBJ1-3, with D possibly TRBD1 on 5 matching bases. This CDR3 is 13 amino acids long. Germline loops: CDR1 LGHNA, CDR2 YNFKEQ. Trimming shortened V by 2 bases and J by 8 bases, and 10 bases separated the two germline ends. CDR3 sequence (DNA): TGTGCCAGCAGCCAAAGGGGACGGGACACCATATATTTT. This translates into CASSQRGRDTIYF.

This chain connects TRBV5-5 to TRBJ1-5; D is possibly TRBD2 (5 bases). The J call may be faulty, since TRBJ2-3 better matches the DNA end. CDR1 is SGHKS, CDR2 YYEKEE, per germline (reference sequence). This CDR3 is 14 amino acids long. In nucleotides, the CDR3 is TGTAACAGCAGCCCTTGGTCTAGCAATCAGCCCCAGTATTTT. This gives the protein CNSSPWSSNQPQYF.

As to this clonotype: The conserved final phenylalanine or tryptophan is absent from the CDR3, which likely points to a read error. The J gene is TRBJ2-7, the V gene TRBV10-3; possibly TRBD1 or TRBD2 for D (5 bases each). The germline gives CDR1 ENHRY, CDR2 SYGVKD. There are 13 residues in the CDR3. V lost 9 bases and J 1 base, leaving 13 bases between the germline ends. This CDR3 is CAIQPGRSYEQYC. The CDR3 bases are TGTGCCATACAACCGGGACGGTCCTACGAGCAGTACTGC.

A remark on this clonotype: The junction does not match germline at one end; this may be a read error. The chain recombines TRBV29-1 with TRBJ2-3; 7 nucleotides match TRBD2. CDR3 size: 11 residues. From germline, CDR1 is SQVTM and CDR2 ANQGSEA. The DNA of the CDR3 is TGCAGTGTTGTGTGGGAGGGAGGTCAGTATTTT. Translating it yields CSVVWEGGQYF.

This clonotype was recorded many times. The chain employs TRBV29-1 and TRBJ2-5; a possible D gene is TRBD2 (6 bases). V lost 3 bases and J lost 5, with 13 bases in between. CDR3 length equals 13 residues. Germline loops: CDR1 SQVTM, CDR2 ANQGSEA. CDR3 nucleotide sequence: TGCAGCGTTGATTGGGGGGACCGGGAGACCCAGTACTTC. Translating it yields CSVDWGDRETQYF.

A word on this clonotype: A much larger clonotype is one base distant, so this may be a read error. This likely comes from a read error, as the CDR3 has no conserved phenylalanine or tryptophan at its end. The chain has TRBV7-9 and TRBJ2-2, with TRBD1 identical over 8 bases. Germline V gene sequence: CDR1 SEHNR, CDR2 FQNEAQ (reference sequence). The CDR3 is 17 residues long. V was clipped by 4 bases and J by 2 bases; unmatched bases: 9. CDR3 nucleotides: TGTGCCAGCAGCTCCCCGGTGGACAGGGAAAACACCGGGGAGCTGTTTTAT. Residues: CASSSPVDRENTGELFY.

This clonotype appeared once. A much bigger clone sits one base away, suggesting this may be a read error. This chain links TRBV28 with TRBJ2-1; 8 nucleotides agree with TRBD2. The CDR3 spans 16 residues. CDR1 and CDR2 (germline): MDHEN, SYDVKM. The DNA for the CDR3 is TGTGCCAGCAGTTTATTCGCCACTAGCGGAGGAAGGACCCAGATCTTC. As protein: CASSLFATSGGRTQIF.

This clonotype has just one count. This chain connects TRBV28 to TRBJ2-5; 10 bases fit TRBD1. Germline-derived CDR1 and CDR2 are MDHEN and SYDVKM. The CDR3 has 14 amino acids. This CDR3 reads CDSSFDRGLGTQYF. The CDR3 DNA follows: TGTGACAGTAGTTTTGACAGGGGGCTTGGGACCCAGTACTTC.

Note on this clonotype: One junction end does not reproduce the germline sequence, and a read error may be involved. This sequence joins TRBV5-6 and TRBJ1-1, with a tentative D call TRBD1 (5 bases). Germline CDR1 is SGHDT and CDR2 is YYEEEE. The CDR3 has 12 residues. The CDR3 nucleotides are TGCGCCAGCAGCTCCTCCTCCAGGGATGCTTTCTTT. This codes for CASSSSSRDAFF.

The chain uses TRBV29-1 and TRBJ1-1, with D uncertain. Trimming left V 7 bases short and J 2 bases short, with 17 bases between. The germline CDR1 and CDR2 sequences are SQVTM and ANQGSEA. CDR3 length: 14 residues. CDR3 nucleotide sequence: TGCAGCGCCGCTAGGCGAGTGGGCAACACTGAAGCTTTCTTT. It yields the protein CSAARRVGNTEAFF.

With respect to this clonotype: One end of the junction varies from germline; a read error may be responsible. The chain is built from TRBV4-2 and TRBJ1-2; 9 nucleotides align to TRBD1. The CDR3 is made up of 16 amino acids. Germline CDR1 is LGHNA and CDR2 is YNFKEQ. The CDR3 DNA reads as TGTGCCAGCAGCCAAGAACAGGGGGCGTTAGTCTATGGTTACACCTTC. This encodes CASSQEQGALVYGYTF.